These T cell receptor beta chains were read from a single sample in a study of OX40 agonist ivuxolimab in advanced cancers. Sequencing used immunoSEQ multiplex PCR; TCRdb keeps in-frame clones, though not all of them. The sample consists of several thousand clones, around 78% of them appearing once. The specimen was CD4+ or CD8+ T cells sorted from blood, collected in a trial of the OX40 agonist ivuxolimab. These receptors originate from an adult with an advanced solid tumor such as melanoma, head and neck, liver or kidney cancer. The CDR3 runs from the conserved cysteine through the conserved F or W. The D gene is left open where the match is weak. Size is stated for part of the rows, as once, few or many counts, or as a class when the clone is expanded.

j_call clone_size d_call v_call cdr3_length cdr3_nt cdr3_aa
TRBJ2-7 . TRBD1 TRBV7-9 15 TGTGCCAGCAGCACCAGGACAGGGGGGGATTACGAGCAGTACTTC CASSTRTGGDYEQYF
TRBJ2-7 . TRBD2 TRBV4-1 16 TGCGCCAGCAGCCAAGTAGGGACTAGGGATTCCTACGAGCAGTACTTC CASSQVGTRDSYEQYF
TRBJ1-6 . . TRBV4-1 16 TGCGCCAGCTCCGTTTCACCGGATTCCTATAATTCACCCCTCCACTTT CASSVSPDSYNSPLHF
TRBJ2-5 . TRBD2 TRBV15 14 TGTGCCACGCAGCTAGCGGGGGTACAAGAGACCCAGTACTTC CATQLAGVQETQYF
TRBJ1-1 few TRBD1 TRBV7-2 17 TGTGCCAGCAGCTTAGAGTATAACGGACAGGGGCCCACTGAAGCTTTCTTT CASSLEYNGQGPTEAFF
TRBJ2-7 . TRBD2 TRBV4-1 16 TGCGCCAGCAGCCAAGATACTGCTAGCGGGGCCTACGAGCAGTACTTC CASSQDTASGAYEQYF
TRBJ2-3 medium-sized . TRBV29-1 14 TGCAGCGTTGGGGGGGAAGATTGGACAGATACGCAGTATTTT CSVGGEDWTDTQYF
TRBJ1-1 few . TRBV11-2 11 TGTGCCAGCACTCAGGGCGCTGAAGCTTTCTTT CASTQGAEAFF
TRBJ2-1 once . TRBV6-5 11 TGTGCCAGCAGCCTTTTGACAGAACAGTTCTTC CASSLLTEQFF
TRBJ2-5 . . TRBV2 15 TGTGCCAGCAAAGTGTCGGAACAGGGTATGGAGACCCAGTACTTC CASKVSEQGMETQYF
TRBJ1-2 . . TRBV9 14 TGTGCCAGCAGCGTAGGGGGAGGTAACTATGGCTACACCTTC CASSVGGGNYGYTF
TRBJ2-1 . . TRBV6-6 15 TGTGCCAGCAGTGTCGCGGAACCAGCCTACAATGAGCAGTTCTTC CASSVAEPAYNEQFF
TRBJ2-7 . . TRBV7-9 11 TGTGCCAGCAGCAGTGTGTGGGAGCAGTACTTC CASSSVWEQYF